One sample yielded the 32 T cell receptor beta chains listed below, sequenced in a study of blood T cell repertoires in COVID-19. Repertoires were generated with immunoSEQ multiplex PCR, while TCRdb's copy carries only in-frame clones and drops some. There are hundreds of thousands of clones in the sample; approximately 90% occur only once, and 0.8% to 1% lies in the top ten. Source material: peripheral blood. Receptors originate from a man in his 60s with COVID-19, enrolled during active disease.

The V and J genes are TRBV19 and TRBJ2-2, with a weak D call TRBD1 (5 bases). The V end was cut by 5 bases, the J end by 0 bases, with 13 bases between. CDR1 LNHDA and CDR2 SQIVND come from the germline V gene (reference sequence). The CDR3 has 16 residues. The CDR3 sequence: CASSPQGSANTGELFF. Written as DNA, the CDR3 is TGTGCCAGTAGTCCGCAGGGTTCCGCGAACACCGGGGAGCTGTTTTTT. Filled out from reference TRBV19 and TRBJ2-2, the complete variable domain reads DGGITQSPKYLFRKEGQNVTLSCEQNLNHDAMYWYRQDPGQGLRLIYYSQIVNDFQKGDIAEGYSVSREKKESFPLTVTSAQKNPTAFYLCASSPQGSANTGELFFGEGSRLTVL.

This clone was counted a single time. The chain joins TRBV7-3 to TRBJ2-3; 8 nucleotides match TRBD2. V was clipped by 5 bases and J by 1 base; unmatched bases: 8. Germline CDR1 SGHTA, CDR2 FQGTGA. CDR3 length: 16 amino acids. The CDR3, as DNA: TGTGCCAGCAGCACTACCGGGACTAGAGGCACAGATACGCAGTATTTT. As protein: CASSTTGTRGTDTQYF.

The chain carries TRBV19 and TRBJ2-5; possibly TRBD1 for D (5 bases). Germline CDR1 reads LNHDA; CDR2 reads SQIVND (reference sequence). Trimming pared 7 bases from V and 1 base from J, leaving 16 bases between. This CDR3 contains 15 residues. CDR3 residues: CASNLAGHLQETQYF. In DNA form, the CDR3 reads TGTGCCAGTAATTTGGCCGGACACCTCCAAGAGACCCAGTACTTC.

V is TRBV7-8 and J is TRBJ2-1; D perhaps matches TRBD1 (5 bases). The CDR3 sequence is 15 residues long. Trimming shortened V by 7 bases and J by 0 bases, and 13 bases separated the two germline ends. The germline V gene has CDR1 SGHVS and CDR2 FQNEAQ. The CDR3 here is CASTIGVSSYNEQFF. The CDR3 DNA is TGTGCCAGCACCATAGGGGTAAGCTCCTACAATGAGCAGTTCTTC.

CDR3 loop: CASSQGPGGHNEKLFF. For the CDR3, the DNA is TGTGCCAGCAGCCAAGGCCCAGGGGGGCATAATGAAAAACTGTTTTTT. V and J are TRBV3-1 (or the pseudogene TRBV3-2) and TRBJ1-4, with 7 bases identical to TRBD1. CDR1 and CDR2 (germline): LGHDT, YNNKEL (reference sequence). The trim removed 1 base at V and 4 bases at J, leaving 6 bases unmatched. The length of the CDR3 is 16 residues.

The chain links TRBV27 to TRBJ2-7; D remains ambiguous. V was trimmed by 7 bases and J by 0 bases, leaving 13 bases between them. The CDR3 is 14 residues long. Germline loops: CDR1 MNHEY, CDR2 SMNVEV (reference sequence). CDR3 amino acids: CASKWAAGSYEQYF. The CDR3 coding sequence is TGTGCCAGCAAATGGGCCGCTGGCTCCTACGAGCAGTACTTC.

Here the CDR3 reads CAWRAGFTGELFF. In nucleotides, the CDR3 is TGTGCCTGGAGGGCAGGGTTCACCGGGGAGCTGTTTTTT. The chain links TRBV30 to TRBJ2-2; tentatively, D is TRBD1 (5 bases). CDR3 length: 13 amino acids. Per the germline V gene, CDR1 is GTSNPN and CDR2 is SVGIG (reference sequence). V gave up 3 bases and J gave up 4 bases, with 9 bases separating them.

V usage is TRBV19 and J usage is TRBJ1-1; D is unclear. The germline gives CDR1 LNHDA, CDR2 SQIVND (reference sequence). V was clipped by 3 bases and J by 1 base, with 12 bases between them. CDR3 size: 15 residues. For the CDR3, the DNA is TGTGCCAGTAGTATGGGAGAGGGCCCGAACACTGAAGCTTTCTTT. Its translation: CASSMGEGPNTEAFF.

The CDR3 loop is CASSQEGDREAFF. DNA for the CDR3: TGCGCCAGCAGCCAAGAGGGGGACAGGGAAGCTTTCTTT. The rearrangement uses TRBV4-1 and TRBJ1-1, with 8 bases matching TRBD1. This CDR3 is built from 13 residues. V was pared by 0 bases and J by 8 bases, with 2 bases of the junction left unmatched. The V gene's germline CDR1 is MGHRA and CDR2 YSYEKL.

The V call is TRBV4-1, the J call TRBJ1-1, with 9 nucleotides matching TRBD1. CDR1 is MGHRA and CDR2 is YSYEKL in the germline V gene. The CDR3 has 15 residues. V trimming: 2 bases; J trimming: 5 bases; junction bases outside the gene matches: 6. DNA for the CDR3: TGCGCCAGCAGCCAAACGACAGGGGGTCGGACTGAAGCTTTCTTT. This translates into CASSQTTGGRTEAFF.

The CDR3 reads CASRQLAANTGELFF. The CDR3 DNA sequence: TGTGCCAGCAGGCAACTAGCGGCGAACACCGGGGAGCTGTTTTTT. The V and J genes are TRBV7-6 and TRBJ2-2, with TRBD2 identical over 8 bases. This CDR3 has 15 amino acids. J lost 0 bases, V lost 6 bases, and 3 bases had no gene match. CDR1 is SGHVS, CDR2 FNYEAQ, per germline.

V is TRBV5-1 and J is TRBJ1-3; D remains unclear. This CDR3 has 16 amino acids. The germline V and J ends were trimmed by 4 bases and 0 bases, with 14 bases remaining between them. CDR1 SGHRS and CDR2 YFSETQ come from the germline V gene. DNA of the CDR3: TGCGCCAGCAGCAGGGAGGTCGGGCGCTCTGGAAACACCATATATTTT. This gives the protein CASSREVGRSGNTIYF.

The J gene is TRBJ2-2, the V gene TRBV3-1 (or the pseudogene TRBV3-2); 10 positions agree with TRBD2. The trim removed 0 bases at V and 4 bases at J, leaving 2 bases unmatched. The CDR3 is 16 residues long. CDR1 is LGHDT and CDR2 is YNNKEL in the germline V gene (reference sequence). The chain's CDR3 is CASSQDWTSGTGELFF. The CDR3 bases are TGTGCCAGCAGCCAAGATTGGACTAGCGGCACCGGGGAGCTGTTTTTT.

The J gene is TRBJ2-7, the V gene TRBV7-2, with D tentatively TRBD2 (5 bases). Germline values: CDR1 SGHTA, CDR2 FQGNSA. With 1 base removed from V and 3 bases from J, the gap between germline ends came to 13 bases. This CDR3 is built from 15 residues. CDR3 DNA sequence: TGTGCCAGCAGCTTAGATCGGGCAGGACTCTACGAGCAGTACTTC. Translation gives CASSLDRAGLYEQYF.

In DNA form, the CDR3 reads TGTGCCAGCAGTTACCTCTCTCAAAGCCCCTTTTACGAGCAGTACTTC. The encoded protein is CASSYLSQSPFYEQYF. The chain is built from TRBV6-5 and TRBJ2-7; D is uncertain. This CDR3 contains 16 residues. Germline V lookup: CDR1 MNHEY, CDR2 SVGAGI. V was pared by 2 bases and J by 4 bases, with 18 bases between.

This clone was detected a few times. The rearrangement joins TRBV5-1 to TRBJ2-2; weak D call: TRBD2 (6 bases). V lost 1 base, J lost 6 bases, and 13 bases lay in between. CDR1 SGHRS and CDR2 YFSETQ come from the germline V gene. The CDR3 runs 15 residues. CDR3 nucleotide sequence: TGCGCCAGCAGCTTGATGTCTGGAGGGGCCGGGGAGCTGTTTTTT. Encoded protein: CASSLMSGGAGELFF.

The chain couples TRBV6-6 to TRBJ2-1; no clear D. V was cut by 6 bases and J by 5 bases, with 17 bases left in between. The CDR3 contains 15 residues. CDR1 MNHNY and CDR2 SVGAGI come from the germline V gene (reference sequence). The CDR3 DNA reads TGTGCCAGCAGGCTTGGGTTGGGCCCCGACAATGAGCAGTTCTTC. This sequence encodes CASRLGLGPDNEQFF.

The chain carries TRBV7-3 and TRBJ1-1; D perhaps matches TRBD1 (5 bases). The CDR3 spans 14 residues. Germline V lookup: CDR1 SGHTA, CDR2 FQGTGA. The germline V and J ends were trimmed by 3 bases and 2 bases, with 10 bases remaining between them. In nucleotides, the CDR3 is TGTGCCAGCAGCTTTACCGGGGGTAACACTGAAGCTTTCTTT. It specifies CASSFTGGNTEAFF.

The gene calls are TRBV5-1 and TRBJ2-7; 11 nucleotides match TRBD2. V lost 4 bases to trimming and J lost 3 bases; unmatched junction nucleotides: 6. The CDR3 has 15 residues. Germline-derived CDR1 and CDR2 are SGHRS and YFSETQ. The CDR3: CASSPPGLAVYEQYF. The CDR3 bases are TGCGCCAGCAGCCCCCCGGGACTAGCGGTCTACGAGCAGTACTTC.

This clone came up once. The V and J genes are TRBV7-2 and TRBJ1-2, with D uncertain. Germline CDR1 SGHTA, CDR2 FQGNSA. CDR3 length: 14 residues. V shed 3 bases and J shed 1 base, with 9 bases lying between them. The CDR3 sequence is CASSFLRSNYGYTF. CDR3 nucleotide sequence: TGTGCCAGCAGCTTTCTTCGGAGTAACTATGGCTACACCTTC.

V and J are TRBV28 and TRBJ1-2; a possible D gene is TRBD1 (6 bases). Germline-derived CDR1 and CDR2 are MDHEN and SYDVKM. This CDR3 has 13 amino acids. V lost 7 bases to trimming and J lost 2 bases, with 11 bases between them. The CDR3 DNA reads TGTGCCAGCAATACGAGGGGGAACTATGGCTACACCTTC. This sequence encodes CASNTRGNYGYTF.

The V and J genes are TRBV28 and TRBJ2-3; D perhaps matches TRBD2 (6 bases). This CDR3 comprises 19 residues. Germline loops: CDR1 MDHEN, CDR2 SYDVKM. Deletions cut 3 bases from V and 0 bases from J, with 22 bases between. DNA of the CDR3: TGTGCCAGCAGTTTGCCCTCACCGAGGCGGGGAGCTAGCACAGATACGCAGTATTTT. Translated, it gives CASSLPSPRRGASTDTQYF.

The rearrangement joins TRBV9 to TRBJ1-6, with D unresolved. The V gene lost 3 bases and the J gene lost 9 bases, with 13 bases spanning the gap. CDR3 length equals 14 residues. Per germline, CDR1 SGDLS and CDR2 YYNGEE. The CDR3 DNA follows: TGTGCCAGCAGCGAGGCCCCACCGGGTTCACCCCTCCACTTT. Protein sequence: CASSEAPPGSPLHF.

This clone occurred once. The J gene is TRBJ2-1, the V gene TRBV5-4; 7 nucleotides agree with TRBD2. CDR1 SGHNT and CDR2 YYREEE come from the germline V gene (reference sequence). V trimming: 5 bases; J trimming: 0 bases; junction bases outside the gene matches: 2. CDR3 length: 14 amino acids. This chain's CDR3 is CASRRTSSYNEQFF. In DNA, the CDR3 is TGTGCCAGCAGAAGGACTAGCTCCTACAATGAGCAGTTCTTC.

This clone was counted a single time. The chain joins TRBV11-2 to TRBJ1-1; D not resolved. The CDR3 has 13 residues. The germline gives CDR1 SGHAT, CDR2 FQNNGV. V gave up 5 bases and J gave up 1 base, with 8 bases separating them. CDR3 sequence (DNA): TGTGCCAGCAGCACTAGGGAGAACACTGAAGCTTTCTTT. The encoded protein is CASSTRENTEAFF.

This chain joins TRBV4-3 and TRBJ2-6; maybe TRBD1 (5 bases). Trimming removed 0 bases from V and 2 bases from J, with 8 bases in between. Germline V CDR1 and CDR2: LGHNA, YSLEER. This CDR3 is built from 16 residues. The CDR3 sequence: CASSQDLGAGANVLTF. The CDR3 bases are TGCGCCAGCAGCCAAGACTTAGGGGCTGGGGCCAACGTCCTGACTTTC.

The CDR3 DNA is TGTGCCAGCAGTGAAGTGCTCAGGCTCTATGGCTACACCTTC. Its translation is CASSEVLRLYGYTF. The V call is TRBV6-1, the J call TRBJ1-2; D uncertain. Germline V CDR1 and CDR2: MNHNS, SASEGT. V gave up 1 base and J gave up 4 bases, with 10 bases separating them. This CDR3 contains 14 residues.

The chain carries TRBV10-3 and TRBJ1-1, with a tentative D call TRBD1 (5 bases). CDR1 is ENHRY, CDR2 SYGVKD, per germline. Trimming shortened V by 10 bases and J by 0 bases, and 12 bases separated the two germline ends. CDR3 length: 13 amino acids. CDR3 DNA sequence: TGTGCCACCCAACCAGGGCTGAACACTGAAGCTTTCTTT. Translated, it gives CATQPGLNTEAFF.

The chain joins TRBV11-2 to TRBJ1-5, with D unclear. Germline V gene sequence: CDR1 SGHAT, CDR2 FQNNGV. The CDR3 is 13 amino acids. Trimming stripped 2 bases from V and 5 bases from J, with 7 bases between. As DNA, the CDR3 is TGTGCCAGCAGCTTAATGAGCGATCAGCCCCAGCATTTT. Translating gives CASSLMSDQPQHF.

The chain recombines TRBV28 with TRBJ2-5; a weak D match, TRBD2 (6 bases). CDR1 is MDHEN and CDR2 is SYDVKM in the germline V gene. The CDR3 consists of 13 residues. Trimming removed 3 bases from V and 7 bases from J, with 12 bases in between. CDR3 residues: CASSFGRAGTQYF. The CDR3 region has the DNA TGTGCCAGCAGTTTCGGTCGAGCGGGGACCCAGTACTTC.

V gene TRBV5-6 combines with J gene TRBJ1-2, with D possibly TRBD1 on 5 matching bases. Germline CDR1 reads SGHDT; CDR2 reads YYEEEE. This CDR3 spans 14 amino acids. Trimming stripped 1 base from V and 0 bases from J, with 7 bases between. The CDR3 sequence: CASSLTGANYGYTF. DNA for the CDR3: TGTGCCAGCAGCTTGACAGGAGCTAACTATGGCTACACCTTC.

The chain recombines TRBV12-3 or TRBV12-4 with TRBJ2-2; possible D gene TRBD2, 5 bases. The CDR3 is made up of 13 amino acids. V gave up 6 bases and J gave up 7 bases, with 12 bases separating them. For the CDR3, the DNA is TGTGCCAGCAGCCAACTAGTAGGCGGGGAGCTGTTTTTT. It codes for CASSQLVGGELFF.